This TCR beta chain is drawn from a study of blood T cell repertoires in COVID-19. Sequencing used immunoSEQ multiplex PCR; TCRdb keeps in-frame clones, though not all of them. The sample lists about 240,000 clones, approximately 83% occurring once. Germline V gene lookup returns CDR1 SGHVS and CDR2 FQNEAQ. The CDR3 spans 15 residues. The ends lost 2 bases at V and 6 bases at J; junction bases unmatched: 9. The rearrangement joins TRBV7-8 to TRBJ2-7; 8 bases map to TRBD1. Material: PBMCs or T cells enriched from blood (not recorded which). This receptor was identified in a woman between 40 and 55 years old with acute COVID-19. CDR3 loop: CASSLYRQGASEQYF. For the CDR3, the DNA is TGTGCCAGCAGCTTATATAGGCAGGGGGCAAGCGAGCAGTACTTC.